A single count supports the clone carrying this T cell receptor beta chain. The target antigen is unknown. The data were taken from a study of cytomegalovirus exposure and HLA in healthy donors. Study background: The study's early data release held some 85 million unique TCRs from HLA-typed donors. Broader study findings: Among the CMV-associated chains, a few were confirmed in vitro as specific for CMV antigens. According to a later analysis, donors in an Asian-associated ancestry cluster reportedly had fewer N-insertions than the 666-donor mean. CMV serostatus was the sole immune exposure data available.

The PCR contained 60 Vbeta and 13 Jbeta primers. Clones were read by immunoSEQ multiplex PCR, and TCRdb kept only the in-frame ones, dropping some. The data show roughly 160,000 clones, 85% seen once. CDR1 and CDR2 from the germline V gene are MNHNS and SASEGT. The V end lost 6 bases, the J end lost 3 bases, and 11 bases lay between the germline ends. The CDR3 runs to 13 residues. This sequence was found in a boy younger than 10 in good health and CMV-seronegative. The chain uses TRBV6-1 and TRBJ1-2, with a weak D call TRBD1 (5 bases). The sample consisted of PBMCs. CDR3 in DNA: TGTGCCAGCAGCCTCAGGGAAGACTATGGCTACACCTTC. It yields the protein CASSLREDYGYTF.